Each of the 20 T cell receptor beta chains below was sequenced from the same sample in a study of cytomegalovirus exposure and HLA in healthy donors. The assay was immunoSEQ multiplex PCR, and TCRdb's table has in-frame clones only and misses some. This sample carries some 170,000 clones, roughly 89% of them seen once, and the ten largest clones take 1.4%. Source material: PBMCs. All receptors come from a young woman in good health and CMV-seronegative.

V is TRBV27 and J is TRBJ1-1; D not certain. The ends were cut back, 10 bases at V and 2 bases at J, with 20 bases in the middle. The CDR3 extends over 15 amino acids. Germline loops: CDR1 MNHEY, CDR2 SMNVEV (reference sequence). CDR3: CATPSILAGNTEAFF. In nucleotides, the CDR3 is TGTGCCACCCCTAGTATTTTGGCTGGTAACACTGAAGCTTTCTTT.

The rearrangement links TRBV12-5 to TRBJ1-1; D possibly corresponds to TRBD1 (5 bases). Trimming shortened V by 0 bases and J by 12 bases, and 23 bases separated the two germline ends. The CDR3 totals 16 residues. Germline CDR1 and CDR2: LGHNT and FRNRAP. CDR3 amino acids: CASGLVLRQGAAFTFF. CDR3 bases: TGTGCTAGTGGTTTGGTATTAAGGCAAGGGGCAGCGTTCACTTTCTTT.

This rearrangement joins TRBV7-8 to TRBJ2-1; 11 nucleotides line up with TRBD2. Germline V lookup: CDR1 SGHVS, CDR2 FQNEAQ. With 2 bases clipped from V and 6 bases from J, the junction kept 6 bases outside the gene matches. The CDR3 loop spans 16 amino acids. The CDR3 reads CASSLLLSGGANEQFF. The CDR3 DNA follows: TGTGCCAGCAGCTTACTCCTTAGCGGGGGGGCCAATGAGCAGTTCTTC.

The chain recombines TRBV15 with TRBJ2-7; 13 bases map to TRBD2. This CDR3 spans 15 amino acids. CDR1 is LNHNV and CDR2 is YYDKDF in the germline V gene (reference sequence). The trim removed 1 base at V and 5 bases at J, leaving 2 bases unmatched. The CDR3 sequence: CATSRGLAGGNEQYF. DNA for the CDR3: TGTGCCACCAGCAGAGGACTAGCGGGGGGTAACGAGCAGTACTTC.

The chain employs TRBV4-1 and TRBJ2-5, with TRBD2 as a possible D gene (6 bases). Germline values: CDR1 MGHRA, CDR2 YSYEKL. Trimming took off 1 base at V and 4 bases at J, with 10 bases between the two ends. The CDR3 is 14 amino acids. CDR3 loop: CASSQGHGGETQYF. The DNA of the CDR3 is TGCGCCAGCAGCCAAGGACACGGGGGAGAGACCCAGTACTTC.

CDR3 sequence: CASSFSAGNEQYF. The CDR3 bases are TGTGCCAGCAGCTTTTCCGCCGGGAACGAGCAGTACTTC. The genes are TRBV5-8 and TRBJ2-7; a weak D match, TRBD2 (5 bases). Trimming removed 2 bases at V and 5 bases at J, with 11 bases between. This CDR3 spans 13 amino acids. The germline V gene encodes CDR1 SGHTS and CDR2 YDEGEE.

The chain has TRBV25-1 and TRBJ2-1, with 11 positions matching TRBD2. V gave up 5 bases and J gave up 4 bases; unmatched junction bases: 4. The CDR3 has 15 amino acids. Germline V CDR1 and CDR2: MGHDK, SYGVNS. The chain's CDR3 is CASSNLAGGYNEQFF. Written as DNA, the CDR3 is TGTGCCAGCAGTAACCTAGCGGGGGGTTACAATGAGCAGTTCTTC. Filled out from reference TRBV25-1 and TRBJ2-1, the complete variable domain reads EADIYQTPRYLVIGTGKKITLECSQTMGHDKMYWYQQDPGMELHLIHYSYGVNSTEKGDLSSESTVSRIRTEHFPLTLESARPSHTSQYLCASSNLAGGYNEQFFGPGTRLTVL.

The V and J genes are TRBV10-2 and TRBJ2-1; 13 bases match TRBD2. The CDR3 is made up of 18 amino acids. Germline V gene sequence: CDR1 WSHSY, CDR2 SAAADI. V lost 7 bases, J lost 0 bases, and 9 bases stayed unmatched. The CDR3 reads CASIPGGLAGPSYNEQFF. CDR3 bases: TGCGCCAGCATTCCGGGGGGACTAGCGGGGCCCTCCTACAATGAGCAGTTCTTC.

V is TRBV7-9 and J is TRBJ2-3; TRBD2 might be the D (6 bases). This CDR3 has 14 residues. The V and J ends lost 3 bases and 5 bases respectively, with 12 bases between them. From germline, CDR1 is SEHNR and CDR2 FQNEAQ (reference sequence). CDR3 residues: CASSFLVGGDTQYF. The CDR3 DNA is TGTGCCAGCAGCTTCCTGGTCGGGGGAGATACGCAGTATTTT. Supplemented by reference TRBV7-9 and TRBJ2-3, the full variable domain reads DTGVSQNPRHKITKRGQNVTFRCDPISEHNRLYWYRQTLGQGPEFLTYFQNEAQLEKSRLLSDRFSAERPKGSFSTLEIQRTEQGDSAMYLCASSFLVGGDTQYFGPGTRLTVL.

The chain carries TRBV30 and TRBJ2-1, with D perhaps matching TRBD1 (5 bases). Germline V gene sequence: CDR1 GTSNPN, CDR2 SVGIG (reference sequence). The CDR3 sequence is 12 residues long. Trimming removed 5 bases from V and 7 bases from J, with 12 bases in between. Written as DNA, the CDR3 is TGTGCCTGGGGGCAGGGAAGGAATGAGCAGTTCTTC. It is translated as CAWGQGRNEQFF. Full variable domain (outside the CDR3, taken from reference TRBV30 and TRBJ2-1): SQTIHQWPATLVQPVGSPLSLECTVEGTSNPNLYWYRQAAGRGLQLLFYSVGIGQISSEVPQNLSASRPQDRQFILSSKKLLLSDSGFYLCAWGQGRNEQFFGPGTRLTVL.

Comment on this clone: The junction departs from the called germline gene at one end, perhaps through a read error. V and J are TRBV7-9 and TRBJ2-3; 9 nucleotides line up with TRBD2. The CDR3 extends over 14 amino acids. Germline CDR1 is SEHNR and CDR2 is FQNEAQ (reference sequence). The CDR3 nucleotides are TGTGCCAGCACCTTAGCGGGGGCCCCAGATACGCAGTATTTT. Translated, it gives CASTLAGAPDTQYF. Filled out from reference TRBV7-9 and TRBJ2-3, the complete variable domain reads DTGVSQNPRHKITKRGQNVTFRCDPISEHNRLYWYRQTLGQGPEFLTYFQNEAQLEKSRLLSDRFSAERPKGSFSTLEIQRTEQGDSAMYLCASTLAGAPDTQYFGPGTRLTVL.

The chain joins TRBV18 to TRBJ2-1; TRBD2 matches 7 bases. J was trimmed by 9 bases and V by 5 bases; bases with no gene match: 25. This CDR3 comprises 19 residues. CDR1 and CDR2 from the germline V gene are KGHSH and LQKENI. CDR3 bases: TGTGCCAGCTCATCGAACCCAAACCCCATTAGGGAGGGGATACGTGAGCAGTTCTTC. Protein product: CASSSNPNPIREGIREQFF. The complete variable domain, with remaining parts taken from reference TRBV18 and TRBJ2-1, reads NAGVMQNPRHLVRRRGQEARLRCSPMKGHSHVYWYRQLPEEGLKFMVYLQKENIIDESGMPKERFSAEFPKEGPSILRIQQVVRGDSAAYFCASSSNPNPIREGIREQFFGPGTRLTVL.

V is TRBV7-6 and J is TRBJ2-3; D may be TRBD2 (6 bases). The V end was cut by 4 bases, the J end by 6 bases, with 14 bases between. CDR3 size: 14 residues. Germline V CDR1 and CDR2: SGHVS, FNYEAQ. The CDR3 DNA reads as TGTGCCAGCAGCTCGACTAGGGGTCTTGATACGCAGTATTTT. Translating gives CASSSTRGLDTQYF.

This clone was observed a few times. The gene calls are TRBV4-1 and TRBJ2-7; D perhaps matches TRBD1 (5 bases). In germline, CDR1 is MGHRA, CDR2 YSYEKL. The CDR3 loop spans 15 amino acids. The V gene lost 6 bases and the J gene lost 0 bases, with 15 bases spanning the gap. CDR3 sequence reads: CASSRGRMISYEQYF. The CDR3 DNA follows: TGCGCCAGCAGTAGGGGCAGGATGATCTCCTACGAGCAGTACTTC.

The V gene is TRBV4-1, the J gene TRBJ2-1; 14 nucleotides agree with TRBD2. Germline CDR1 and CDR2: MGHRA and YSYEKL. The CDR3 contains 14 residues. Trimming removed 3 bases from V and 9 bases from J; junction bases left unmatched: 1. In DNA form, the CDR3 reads TGCGCCAGCAGCCAGACTAGCGGGGGGGCTGAGCAGTTCTTC. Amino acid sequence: CASSQTSGGAEQFF.

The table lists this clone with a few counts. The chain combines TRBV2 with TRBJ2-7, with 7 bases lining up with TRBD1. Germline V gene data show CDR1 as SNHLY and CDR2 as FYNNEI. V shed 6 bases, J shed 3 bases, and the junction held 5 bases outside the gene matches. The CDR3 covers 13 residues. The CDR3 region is CASRNGDSYEQYF. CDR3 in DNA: TGTGCCAGCAGAAACGGGGACAGCTACGAGCAGTACTTC. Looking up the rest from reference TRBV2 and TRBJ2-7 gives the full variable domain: EPEVTQTPSHQVTQMGQEVILRCVPISNHLYFYWYRQILGQKVEFLVSFYNNEISEKSEIFDDQFSVERPDGSNFTLKIRSTKLEDSAMYFCASRNGDSYEQYFGPGTRLTVT.

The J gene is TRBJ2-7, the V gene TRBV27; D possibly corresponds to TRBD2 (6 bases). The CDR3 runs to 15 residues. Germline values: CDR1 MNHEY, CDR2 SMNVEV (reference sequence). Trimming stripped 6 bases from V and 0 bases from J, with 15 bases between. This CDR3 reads CASSTAGLSSYEQYF. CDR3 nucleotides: TGTGCCAGCAGCACCGCGGGGCTTAGCTCCTACGAGCAGTACTTC.

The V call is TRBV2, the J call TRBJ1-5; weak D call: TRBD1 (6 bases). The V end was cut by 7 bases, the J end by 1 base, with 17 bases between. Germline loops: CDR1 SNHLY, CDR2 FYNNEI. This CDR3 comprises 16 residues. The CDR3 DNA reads TGTGCCAGCACCCCAGGGGTACTAGTAAGCAATCAGCCCCAGCATTTT. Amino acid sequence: CASTPGVLVSNQPQHF.

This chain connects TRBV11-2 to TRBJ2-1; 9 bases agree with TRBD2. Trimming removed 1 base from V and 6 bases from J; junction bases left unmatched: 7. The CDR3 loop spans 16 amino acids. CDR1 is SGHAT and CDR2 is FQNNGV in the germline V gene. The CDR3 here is CASSLGSAGGINEQFF. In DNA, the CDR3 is TGTGCCAGCAGCTTAGGATCAGCGGGGGGCATCAATGAGCAGTTCTTC.

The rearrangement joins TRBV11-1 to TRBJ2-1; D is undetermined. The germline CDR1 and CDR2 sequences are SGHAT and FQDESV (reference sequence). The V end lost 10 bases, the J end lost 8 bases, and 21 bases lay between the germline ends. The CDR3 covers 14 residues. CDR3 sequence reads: CAIRPLAASDEQFF. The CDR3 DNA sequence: TGTGCCATCCGCCCCTTGGCGGCATCGGATGAGCAGTTCTTC. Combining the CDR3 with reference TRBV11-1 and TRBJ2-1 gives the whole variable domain EAEVAQSPRYKITEKSQAVAFWCDPISGHATLYWYRQILGQGPELLVQFQDESVVDDSQLPKDRFSAERLKGVDSTLKIQPAELGDSAMYLCAIRPLAASDEQFFGPGTRLTVL.